A single sample gave rise to the 22 T cell receptor beta chains below, sequenced in a study of cytomegalovirus exposure and HLA in healthy donors (dated 2017 in TCRdb). The library was obtained by the immunoSEQ multiplex PCR assay. A mixture of 60 forward primers for TCR Vbeta segments and 13 reverse primers for TCR Jbeta segments was used in the multiplex PCR. The table comes from immuneACCESS by way of TCRdb, which keeps in-frame sequences with V and J called. Part of the clones is missing from these tables; in studies checked, under half for an unresolved V gene and the rest for unknown reasons. The sample includes 100,000 to 150,000 clones, with approximately 80% observed a single time. 7.5% to 9.5% of the sample rests with the top ten. Sequencing was done on a sample of PBMCs. These receptors all come from a man in his thirties or forties in good health and CMV-seropositive.

V is TRBV5-1 and J is TRBJ1-4; D remains ambiguous. The ends were cut back, 4 bases at V and 5 bases at J, with 15 bases in the middle. CDR3 size: 15 residues. The germline V gene encodes CDR1 SGHRS and CDR2 YFSETQ. The CDR3 DNA reads TGCGCCAGCAGCCTCCTCGGCAGACTAAATGAAAAACTGTTTTTT. Translated: CASSLLGRLNEKLFF.

The chain carries TRBV19 and TRBJ1-6, with a possible D match to TRBD1 (6 bases). Germline assignment: CDR1 LNHDA and CDR2 SQIVND (reference sequence). The V end was cut by 10 bases, the J end by 8 bases, with 15 bases between. CDR3 length equals 13 residues. As DNA, the CDR3 is TGTGCCACCTCAGGGGTGGGGGATTCACCCCTCCACTTT. It translates to CATSGVGDSPLHF.

A few counts support this clone. This chain joins TRBV6-5 and TRBJ1-6; tentative D call: TRBD1 (5 bases). Trimming left V 7 bases short and J 9 bases short, with 19 bases between. This CDR3 comprises 15 residues. CDR1 is MNHEY, CDR2 SVGAGI, per germline. The CDR3 sequence is CASKAGLVRRSPLHF. In nucleotides, the CDR3 is TGTGCCAGCAAAGCAGGGTTGGTGCGTCGTTCACCCCTCCACTTT.

The table lists this clone with a count of one. The chain couples TRBV11-3 to TRBJ2-1; TRBD2 aligns across 9 bases. With 5 bases clipped from V and 5 bases from J, the junction kept 7 bases outside the gene matches. CDR1 and CDR2 from the germline V gene are SGHNT and YENEEA. CDR3 size: 15 residues. CDR3 region: CASSPGGGADNEQFF. DNA for the CDR3: TGTGCCAGCAGCCCCGGCGGGGGGGCCGACAATGAGCAGTTCTTC.

V is TRBV6-5 and J is TRBJ2-2, with D possibly matching TRBD1 (5 bases). Germline loops: CDR1 MNHEY, CDR2 SVGAGI. The CDR3 contains 16 residues. V was pared by 2 bases and J by 2 bases, with 12 bases between. The CDR3 spells CASSYKGRANTGELFF. For the CDR3, the DNA is TGTGCCAGCAGTTACAAGGGCAGGGCAAACACCGGGGAGCTGTTTTTT.

The genes are TRBV15 and TRBJ1-1, with 7 bases matching TRBD1. The CDR3 loop spans 15 amino acids. Germline assignment: CDR1 LNHNV and CDR2 YYDKDF (reference sequence). The V and J ends lost 3 bases and 4 bases, in that order; junction bases with no gene match: 8. In DNA, the CDR3 is TGTGCCACCAGCAGTGTAAGGGGGCTAGGCACTGAAGCTTTCTTT. Translated: CATSSVRGLGTEAFF.

This clone has just a few counts. This chain connects TRBV2 to TRBJ1-6; a weak D match, TRBD1 (5 bases). This CDR3 is built from 14 residues. The V gene's germline CDR1 is SNHLY and CDR2 FYNNEI. V was trimmed by 5 bases and J by 4 bases, leaving 9 bases between them. This CDR3 reads CASSWTLYNSPLHF. The CDR3 DNA sequence: TGTGCCAGCAGTTGGACACTATATAATTCACCCCTCCACTTT.

This rearrangement joins TRBV6-5 to TRBJ1-2; possibly TRBD1 for D (6 bases). The CDR3 totals 14 residues. The germline V gene encodes CDR1 MNHEY and CDR2 SVGAGI. V lost 6 bases to trimming and J lost 2 bases, with 13 bases between them. The CDR3 sequence is CASRSPDRNYGYTF. CDR3 bases: TGTGCCAGCAGATCCCCGGACAGAAACTATGGCTACACCTTC.

This clone came up once. CDR3 amino acids: CSVGTDDQPQHF. CDR3 DNA sequence: TGCAGCGTGGGGACTGATGATCAGCCCCAGCATTTT. The chain combines TRBV29-1 with TRBJ1-5, with a tentative D call TRBD1 (5 bases). Trimming left V 6 bases short and J 5 bases short, with 11 bases between. CDR1 is SQVTM, CDR2 ANQGSEA, per germline. This CDR3 contains 12 residues.

The rearrangement joins TRBV7-9 to TRBJ1-6, with unresolved D. Germline V gene data show CDR1 as SEHNR and CDR2 as FQNEAQ (reference sequence). The CDR3 is 15 amino acids. V dropped 10 bases and J dropped 0 bases, with 13 bases sitting between them. CDR3 sequence reads: CAIRHQSSYNSPLHF. In nucleotides, the CDR3 is TGTGCCATCCGACACCAGAGCTCCTATAATTCACCCCTCCACTTT.

This clone was observed a handful of times. The chain carries TRBV12-5 and TRBJ2-7; D is unclear. Trimming shortened V by 3 bases and J by 4 bases, and 10 bases separated the two germline ends. CDR3 length: 13 amino acids. The germline gives CDR1 LGHNT, CDR2 FRNRAP. CDR3 amino acids: CASGLGVQYEQYF. As DNA, the CDR3 is TGTGCTAGTGGTTTAGGAGTCCAGTACGAGCAGTACTTC. Using reference TRBV12-5 and TRBJ2-7 for the parts outside the CDR3, the full variable domain is DARVTQTPRHKVTEMGQEVTMRCQPILGHNTVFWYRQTMMQGLELLAYFRNRAPLDDSGMPKDRFSAEMPDATLATLKIQPSEPRDSAVYFCASGLGVQYEQYFGPGTRLTVT.

For the CDR3, the DNA is TGTGCCAGCTCAGGTGACAGGGCAGATACGCAGTATTTT. Translated: CASSGDRADTQYF. V and J are TRBV18 and TRBJ2-3; 7 bases agree with TRBD1. Germline-derived CDR1 and CDR2 are KGHSH and LQKENI. CDR3 size: 13 residues. The ends lost 5 bases at V and 4 bases at J; junction bases unmatched: 3.

This clone showed up just a few times. This rearrangement joins TRBV27 to TRBJ1-1, with D tentatively TRBD1 (5 bases). CDR1 is MNHEY, CDR2 SMNVEV, per germline (reference sequence). The V gene lost 3 bases and the J gene lost 4 bases, with 18 bases spanning the gap. The CDR3 covers 16 residues. CDR3 DNA sequence: TGTGCCAGCAGTTTTAGGGGTTTGGGTCTGAGCACTGAAGCTTTCTTT. Protein product: CASSFRGLGLSTEAFF.

V usage is TRBV18 and J usage is TRBJ1-1, with 7 bases aligning to TRBD1. The J segment lost 9 bases and the V segment lost 5 bases, leaving 9 bases of the junction unmatched. CDR1 KGHSH and CDR2 LQKENI come from the germline V gene. The CDR3 loop spans 13 amino acids. The CDR3: CASSFEQGQKAFF. CDR3 coding DNA: TGTGCCAGCTCATTTGAGCAGGGACAGAAAGCTTTCTTT.

In DNA form, the CDR3 reads TGTGCCACCAGCAGAGACCCCCCTTGGCGGGGGGCCTACAATGAGCAGTTCTTC. Protein: CATSRDPPWRGAYNEQFF. This rearrangement joins TRBV15 to TRBJ2-1, with 8 bases aligning to TRBD2. The CDR3 consists of 18 residues. Trimming removed 0 bases from V and 2 bases from J; junction bases left unmatched: 9. From germline, CDR1 is LNHNV and CDR2 YYDKDF (reference sequence).

The V gene is TRBV7-8, the J gene TRBJ2-1; TRBD1 agrees at 12 bases. The CDR3 runs to 16 residues. V shed 3 bases and J 8 bases; nucleotides not matched to a gene: 8. CDR1 and CDR2 from the germline V gene are SGHVS and FQNEAQ. The CDR3 nucleotides read TGTGCCAGCAGCTTGGGGGGGACAGGGGGCATCGATGAGCAGTTCTTC. This translates into CASSLGGTGGIDEQFF.

This chain connects TRBV4-1 to TRBJ1-5; 8 bases match TRBD1. This CDR3 has 14 residues. Per germline, CDR1 MGHRA and CDR2 YSYEKL. V trimming: 5 bases; J trimming: 7 bases; junction bases outside the gene matches: 7. CDR3 sequence: CASSLDRGGQPQHF. The CDR3, as DNA: TGCGCCAGCAGCTTAGACAGGGGTGGGCAGCCCCAGCATTTT.

A single count supports this clone. The rearrangement uses TRBV10-3 and TRBJ2-2, with 9 bases matching TRBD1. This CDR3 region has 18 residues. V lost 6 bases to trimming and J lost 2 bases; unmatched junction nucleotides: 13. Germline V lookup: CDR1 ENHRY, CDR2 SYGVKD. CDR3 protein: CAIRPGTGLGPNTGELFF. The CDR3 DNA follows: TGTGCCATCAGACCCGGGACAGGGTTAGGGCCAAACACCGGGGAGCTGTTTTTT.

There are a few counts of this clone. The chain recombines TRBV4-1 with TRBJ2-1; TRBD1 matches 7 bases. The trim removed 3 bases at V and 6 bases at J, leaving 8 bases unmatched. Germline-derived CDR1 and CDR2 are MGHRA and YSYEKL. The CDR3 has 15 residues. CDR3 sequence: CASSQGLTGINEQFF. Written as DNA, the CDR3 is TGCGCCAGCAGCCAGGGTCTGACAGGGATCAATGAGCAGTTCTTC.

The chain joins TRBV5-1 to TRBJ2-5; 11 bases are shared with TRBD2. Trimming removed 2 bases from V and 5 bases from J; junction bases left unmatched: 14. The germline V gene encodes CDR1 SGHRS and CDR2 YFSETQ. This CDR3 has 18 amino acids. The DNA for the CDR3 is TGCGCCAGCAGCTTACGGCTAGCGGGGGGCGGGGTCAGTGAGACCCAGTACTTC. As protein: CASSLRLAGGGVSETQYF.

The chain is built from TRBV6-5 and TRBJ1-2; no definite D call. The germline CDR1 and CDR2 sequences are MNHEY and SVGAGI. The germline V and J ends were trimmed by 5 bases and 7 bases, with 17 bases remaining between them. The CDR3 length is 14 residues. The CDR3, as DNA: TGTGCCAGCAGTGACCTTCGCCAGGTACTTGGCTACACCTTC. Protein sequence: CASSDLRQVLGYTF.

The chain carries TRBV10-2 and TRBJ1-5; a possible D gene is TRBD1 (6 bases). The germline V gene has CDR1 WSHSY and CDR2 SAAADI. The CDR3 has 19 residues. Trimming took 0 bases from V and 5 from J, leaving 23 bases between them. CDR3 residues: CASSESPGTTLEDDQPQHF. CDR3 in DNA: TGCGCCAGCAGTGAGTCGCCAGGGACAACCTTAGAAGACGATCAGCCCCAGCATTTT.